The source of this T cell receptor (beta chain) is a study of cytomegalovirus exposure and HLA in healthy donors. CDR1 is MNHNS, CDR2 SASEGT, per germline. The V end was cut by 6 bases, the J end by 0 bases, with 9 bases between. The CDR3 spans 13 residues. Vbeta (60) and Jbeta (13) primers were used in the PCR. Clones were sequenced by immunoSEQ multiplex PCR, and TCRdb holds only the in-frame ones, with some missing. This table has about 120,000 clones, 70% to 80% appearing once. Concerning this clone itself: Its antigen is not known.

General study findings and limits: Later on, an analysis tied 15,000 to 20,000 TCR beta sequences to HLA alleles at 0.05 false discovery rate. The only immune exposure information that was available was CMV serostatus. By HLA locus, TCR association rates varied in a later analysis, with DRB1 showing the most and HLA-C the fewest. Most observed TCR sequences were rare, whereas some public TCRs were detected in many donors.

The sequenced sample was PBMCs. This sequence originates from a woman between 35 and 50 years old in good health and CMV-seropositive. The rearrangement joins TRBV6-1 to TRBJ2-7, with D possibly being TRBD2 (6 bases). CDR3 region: CASSLGGSYEQYF. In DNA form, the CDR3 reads TGTGCCAGCAGCTTGGGGGGCTCCTACGAGCAGTACTTC.